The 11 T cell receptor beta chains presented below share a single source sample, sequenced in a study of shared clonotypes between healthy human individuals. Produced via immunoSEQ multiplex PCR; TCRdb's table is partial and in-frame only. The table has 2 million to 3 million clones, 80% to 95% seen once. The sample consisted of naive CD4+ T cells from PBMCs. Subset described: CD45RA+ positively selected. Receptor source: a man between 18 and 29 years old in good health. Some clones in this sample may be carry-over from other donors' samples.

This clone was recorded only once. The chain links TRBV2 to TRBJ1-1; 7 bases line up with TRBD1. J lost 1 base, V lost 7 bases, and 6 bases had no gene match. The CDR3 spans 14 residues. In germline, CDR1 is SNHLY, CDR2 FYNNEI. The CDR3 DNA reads TGTGCCAGCACCGGACAGGCGGCGAACACTGAAGCTTTCTTT. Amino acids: CASTGQAANTEAFF.

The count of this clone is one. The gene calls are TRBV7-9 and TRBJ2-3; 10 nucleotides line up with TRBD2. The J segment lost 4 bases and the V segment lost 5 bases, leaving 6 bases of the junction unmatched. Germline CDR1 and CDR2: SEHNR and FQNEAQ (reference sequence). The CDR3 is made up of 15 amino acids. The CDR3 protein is CASSPGTSVSDTQYF. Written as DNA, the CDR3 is TGTGCCAGCAGCCCCGGGACTAGCGTGTCAGATACGCAGTATTTT.

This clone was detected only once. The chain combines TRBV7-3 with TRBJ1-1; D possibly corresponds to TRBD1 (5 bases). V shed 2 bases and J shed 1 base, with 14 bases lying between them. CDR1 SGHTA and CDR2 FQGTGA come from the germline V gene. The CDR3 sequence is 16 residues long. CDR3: CASSLLPPGGNTEAFF. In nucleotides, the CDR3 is TGTGCCAGCAGCTTACTCCCCCCGGGGGGGAACACTGAAGCTTTCTTT.

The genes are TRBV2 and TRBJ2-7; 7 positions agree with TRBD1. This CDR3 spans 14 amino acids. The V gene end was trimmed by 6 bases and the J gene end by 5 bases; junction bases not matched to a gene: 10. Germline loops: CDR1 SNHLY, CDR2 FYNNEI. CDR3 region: CASSGNRGSDEQYF. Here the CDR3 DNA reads TGTGCCAGCAGCGGCAACAGGGGTTCAGACGAGCAGTACTTC.

CDR3 nucleotide sequence: TGTGCCAGCAGGAAGACAGGGGGAAATGGAAACACCATATATTTT. Its translation: CASRKTGGNGNTIYF. The chain couples TRBV6-6 to TRBJ1-3; 9 bases fit TRBD1. The ends lost 6 bases at V and 3 bases at J; junction bases unmatched: 6. The CDR3 length is 15 residues. Germline CDR1 is MNHNY and CDR2 is SVGAGI (reference sequence).

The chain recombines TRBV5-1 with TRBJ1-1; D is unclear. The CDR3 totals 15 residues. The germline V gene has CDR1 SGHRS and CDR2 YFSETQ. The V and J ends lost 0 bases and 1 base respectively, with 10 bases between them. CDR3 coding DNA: TGCGCCAGCAGCTTGGCAGCGTCTGGGAACACTGAAGCTTTCTTT. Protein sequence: CASSLAASGNTEAFF.

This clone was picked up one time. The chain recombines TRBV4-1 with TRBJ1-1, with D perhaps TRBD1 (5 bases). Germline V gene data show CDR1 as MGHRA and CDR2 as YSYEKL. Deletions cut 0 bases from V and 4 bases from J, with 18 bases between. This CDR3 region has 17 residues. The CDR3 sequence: CASSQEFGGGWGTEAFF. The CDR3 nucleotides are TGCGCCAGCAGCCAAGAGTTCGGCGGGGGTTGGGGCACTGAAGCTTTCTTT.

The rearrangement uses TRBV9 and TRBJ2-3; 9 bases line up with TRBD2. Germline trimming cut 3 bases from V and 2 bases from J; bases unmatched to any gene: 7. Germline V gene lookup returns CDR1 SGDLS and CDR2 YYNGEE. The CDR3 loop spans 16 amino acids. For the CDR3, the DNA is TGTGCCAGCAGCGCCCTGACTAGCGGCCCCACAGATACGCAGTATTTT. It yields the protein CASSALTSGPTDTQYF.

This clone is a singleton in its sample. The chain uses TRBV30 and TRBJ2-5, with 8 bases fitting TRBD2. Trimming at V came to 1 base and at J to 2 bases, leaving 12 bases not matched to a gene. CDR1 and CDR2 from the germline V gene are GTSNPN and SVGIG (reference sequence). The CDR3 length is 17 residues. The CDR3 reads CAWSAGGPLPRQETQYF. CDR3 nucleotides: TGTGCCTGGAGTGCGGGAGGGCCCCTCCCTCGGCAAGAGACCCAGTACTTC.

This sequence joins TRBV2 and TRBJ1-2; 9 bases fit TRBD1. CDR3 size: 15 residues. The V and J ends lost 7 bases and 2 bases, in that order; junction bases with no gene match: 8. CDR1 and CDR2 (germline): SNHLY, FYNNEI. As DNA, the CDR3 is TGTGCCAGCAAGCTAATCGGACAGGGGAACTATGGCTACACCTTC. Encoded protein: CASKLIGQGNYGYTF.

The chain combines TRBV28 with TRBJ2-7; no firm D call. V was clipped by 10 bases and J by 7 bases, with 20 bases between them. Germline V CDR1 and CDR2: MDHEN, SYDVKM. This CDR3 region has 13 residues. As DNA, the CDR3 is TGTGCCAACTCCGACACGCAGCTCGGAGAGCAGTACTTC. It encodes CANSDTQLGEQYF.